A selection of T cell receptor beta chains follows, all from one sample in a study of T cells in Graves' hyperthyroidism and ophthalmopathy. TCRdb analysed the multiplex PCR reads with MiXCR anew, one entry per CDR3 protein. The table has some 350,000 distinct CDR3 sequences, roughly 13% seen once; the top ten hold 34%. Sample: blood. These receptors came from a woman aged 40 to 49 with Graves' ophthalmopathy. The CDR3 runs from the conserved cysteine through the conserved F or W. Fields, in order: clone size, V gene, J gene, D gene, CDR3 DNA, CDR3 protein. A D gene is named only where the DNA matches it firmly. Only part of the rows carry a size: once, few, many, or a class if the clone is expanded.

size: few; V: TRBV10-3; J: TRBJ2-1; D: TRBD1; DNA: TGTGCCATCAGTTCCGGGACAGTGAACTTCCATGAGCAGTTCTTC; CDR3: CAISSGTVNFHEQFF
size: many; V: TRBV7-2; J: TRBJ2-7; D: TRBD1; DNA: TGTGCCAGCAGCTTAGGGGACAGGGCCTCCTACGAGCAGTACTTC; CDR3: CASSLGDRASYEQYF
size: .; V: TRBV2; J: TRBJ2-1; D: TRBD1; DNA: TGTGCCAGCGGTCAACAGGGGGCACTTACATCCGAGCAGTTCTTC; CDR3: CASGQQGALTSEQFF
size: many; V: TRBV2; J: TRBJ2-4; D: TRBD1; DNA: TGTGCCAGCCGTGAAGACAGGGCGAGTTCCATTCAGTACTTC; CDR3: CASREDRASSIQYF
size: many; V: TRBV28; J: TRBJ2-7; D: TRBD1; DNA: TGTGCCAGCAGTTTAAATCCTAGACAGGGTCTCTCCGAGCAGTACTTC; CDR3: CASSLNPRQGLSEQYF
size: .; V: TRBV18; J: TRBJ2-5; D: .; DNA: TGTGCCAGCTCACCACGCGGAAACGCGGAGACCCAGTACTTC; CDR3: CASSPRGNAETQYF
size: many; V: TRBV28; J: TRBJ1-1; D: .; DNA: TGCGCCGGGGGGAACACTGAAGCTTTCTTT; CDR3: CAGGNTEAFF
size: .; V: TRBV7-2; J: TRBJ2-2; D: TRBD2; DNA: TGTGCCAGCAGCTTGACTAGCGGGAGGGCGTCCGGGGAGCTGTTTTTT; CDR3: CASSLTSGRASGELFF
size: .; V: TRBV20-1; J: TRBJ2-7; D: .; DNA: TGCAGTCCCCGAGTGGGCGGTTCTACCTACGAGCAGTACTTC; CDR3: CSPRVGGSTYEQYF
size: many; V: TRBV7-2; J: TRBJ1-2; D: TRBD1; DNA: TGTGCCAGCAGCTTGGACAGGGGGGGAGCTAACTATGGCTACACCTTC; CDR3: CASSLDRGGANYGYTF
size: few; V: TRBV2; J: TRBJ1-3; D: .; DNA: TGTGCCAGTCAGGGGTGGAGTGGAAACACCATATATTTT; CDR3: CASQGWSGNTIYF
size: many; V: TRBV2; J: TRBJ2-7; D: .; DNA: TGTGCCAGCAGTAACACCGGGACTCTCAACTACGAGCAGTACTTC; CDR3: CASSNTGTLNYEQYF
size: many; V: TRBV19; J: TRBJ1-2; D: .; DNA: TGTGCCAGTAGTATAAATGGATGGGGATCTAACTATGGCTACACCTTC; CDR3: CASSINGWGSNYGYTF
size: many; V: TRBV27; J: TRBJ1-2; D: .; DNA: TGTGCCAGCAGTTTCCGCGGTGGCTATGGCTACACCTTC; CDR3: CASSFRGGYGYTF
size: many; V: TRBV19; J: TRBJ2-7; D: .; DNA: TGTGCCAGTACCTCGGACTCGGGGGAGCAGTACTTC; CDR3: CASTSDSGEQYF
size: many; V: TRBV15; J: TRBJ1-1; D: TRBD1; DNA: TGTGCCACCAGAAGACAGGGGGACTCTGAAGCTTTCTTT; CDR3: CATRRQGDSEAFF
size: .; V: TRBV5-6; J: TRBJ2-2; D: .; DNA: TGTGCCAGCAGCTTGAAGACATGGTCGCCCGGGGAGCTGTTTTTT; CDR3: CASSLKTWSPGELFF
size: .; V: TRBV5-1; J: TRBJ2-3; D: .; DNA: TGCGCCAGCAGCTTGGTGGGGATTAGCACAGATACGCAGTATTTT; CDR3: CASSLVGISTDTQYF
size: many; V: TRBV14; J: TRBJ2-1; D: TRBD2; DNA: TGTGCCAGCAGTACATCCCGGGGGGGCCTGAGTGAGCAGTTCTTC; CDR3: CASSTSRGGLSEQFF
size: many; V: TRBV5-5; J: TRBJ2-1; D: .; DNA: TGTGCCAGCAGTTCCATTTCGGTGGGTGAGCAGTTCTTC; CDR3: CASSSISVGEQFF
size: many; V: TRBV12-3/TRBV12-4; J: TRBJ1-2; D: TRBD1; DNA: TGTGCCAGCAGTTCCCGGGACAGGTGGGATCTTGTCTATGGCTACACCTTC; CDR3: CASSSRDRWDLVYGYTF
size: many; V: TRBV9; J: TRBJ1-2; D: .; DNA: TGTGCCAGCAGCCCTCGCGAGGGCTATGGCTACACCTTC; CDR3: CASSPREGYGYTF
size: many; V: TRBV14; J: TRBJ2-1; D: .; DNA: TGTGCCAGCAGTCGGCGGGGCAGTGAGCAGTTCTTC; CDR3: CASSRRGSEQFF
size: many; V: TRBV7-2; J: TRBJ2-2; D: .; DNA: TGTGCCAGCAGCTTAGTTGGGGGCACCGGGGAGCTGTTTTTT; CDR3: CASSLVGGTGELFF
size: many; V: TRBV2; J: TRBJ2-7; D: TRBD2; DNA: TGTGCCAGCAGGGGACTAGCGGTCTACGAGCAGTACTTC; CDR3: CASRGLAVYEQYF
size: many; V: TRBV20-1; J: TRBJ1-5; D: TRBD1; DNA: TGCAGTGCTGAATTGGACAGGGCCCTTAATCAGCCCCAGCATTTT; CDR3: CSAELDRALNQPQHF
size: .; V: TRBV4-1; J: TRBJ1-1; D: TRBD1; DNA: TGCGCCAGCAGGCTAAACAGGGGGCAGAACACTGAAGCTTTCTTT; CDR3: CASRLNRGQNTEAFF
size: .; V: TRBV14; J: TRBJ1-6; D: .; DNA: TGTGCCAGCAGCCACGGGACCCATGCTGGTTCACCCCTCCACTTT; CDR3: CASSHGTHAGSPLHF
size: many; V: TRBV28; J: TRBJ1-1; D: TRBD1; DNA: TGTGCCAGCAGTTACCCCGGGACAGGTGAAGCTTTCTTT; CDR3: CASSYPGTGEAFF
size: few; V: TRBV5-6; J: TRBJ1-6; D: .; DNA: TGTGCCAGCAGCTCTCTCAACGAGGGGGTTTATAATTCACCCCTCCACTTT; CDR3: CASSSLNEGVYNSPLHF
size: few; V: TRBV14; J: TRBJ2-7; D: .; DNA: TGTGCCAGCAGCCAAGCCCACCGAGGGACTGTGCAGTACTTC; CDR3: CASSQAHRGTVQYF
size: many; V: TRBV7-8; J: TRBJ1-1; D: .; DNA: TGTGCCAGCAGCTCAAACGCAATTCGACAGCCTATGAACACTGAAGCTTTCTTT; CDR3: CASSSNAIRQPMNTEAFF
size: many; V: TRBV20-1; J: TRBJ2-7; D: .; DNA: TGCAGTGCTAGAGATGCCGGGGACGCCGGCACCTACGAGCAGTACTTC; CDR3: CSARDAGDAGTYEQYF
size: few; V: TRBV4-2; J: TRBJ2-7; D: .; DNA: TGTGCCAGCAGCCAAGAAACAGGGTTTGGAGCCTACGAGCAGTACTTC; CDR3: CASSQETGFGAYEQYF
size: .; V: TRBV20-1; J: TRBJ2-3; D: .; DNA: TGCGGTGCTAGAGCATTCCGGGGGCTTAGCACAGATACGCAGTATTTT; CDR3: CGARAFRGLSTDTQYF